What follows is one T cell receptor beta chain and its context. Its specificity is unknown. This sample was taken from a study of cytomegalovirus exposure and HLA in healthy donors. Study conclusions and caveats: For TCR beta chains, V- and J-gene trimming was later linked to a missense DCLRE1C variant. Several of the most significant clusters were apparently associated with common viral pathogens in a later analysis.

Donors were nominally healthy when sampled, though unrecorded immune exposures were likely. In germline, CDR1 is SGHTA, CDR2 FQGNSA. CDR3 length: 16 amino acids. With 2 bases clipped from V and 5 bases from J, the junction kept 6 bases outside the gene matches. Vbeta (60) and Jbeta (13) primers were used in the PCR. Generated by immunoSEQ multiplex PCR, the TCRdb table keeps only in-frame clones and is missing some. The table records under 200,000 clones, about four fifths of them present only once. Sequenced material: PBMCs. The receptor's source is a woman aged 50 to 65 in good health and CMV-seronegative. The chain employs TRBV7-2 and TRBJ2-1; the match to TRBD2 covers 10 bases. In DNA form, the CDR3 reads TGTGCCAGCAGCTTAATTCCTAGCGGGGGAGACAATGAGCAGTTCTTC. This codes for CASSLIPSGGDNEQFF.